Listed here is a single T cell receptor beta chain. Its target is unknown. This CDR3 region has 16 residues. V lost 1 base and J lost 0, with 12 bases in between. Germline lookup yields CDR1 MNHEY and CDR2 SMNVEV (reference sequence). Pooled together were second doses at about 4 or about 12 weeks. The sample comes from a study of T cell responses to AZD1222 COVID-19 vaccine. Sequencing was performed with immunoSEQ multiplex PCR; in TCRdb, only in-frame clones are kept and a portion is missing. Among roughly 120,000 clones listed, 85% to 90% were seen once. Study outcomes and limitations: At baseline, seropositivity was found in only six or seven AZD1222 recipients. Per reports, nearly half of all spike-specific TCRs target regions that are unmutated in variants. Repertoires were collected only later (after the peak T cell response had occurred).

The V gene is TRBV27, the J gene TRBJ1-1; D is perhaps TRBD1 (5 bases). The sequencing used peripheral blood, collected 28 days after the second AZD1222 dose. This receptor was obtained from an adult who received the AZD1222 COVID-19 vaccine. CDR3 protein: CASSLLSGDLNTEAFF. The CDR3 DNA reads TGTGCCAGCAGTTTATTGTCTGGGGACCTGAACACTGAAGCTTTCTTT.